These T cell receptor beta chains were read from a single sample in a study of OX40 agonist ivuxolimab in advanced cancers. Clones were read by immunoSEQ multiplex PCR, and TCRdb kept only the in-frame ones, dropping some. The sample lists around 92,000 clones; about 92% were seen once. Here the sequenced sample was CD4+ or CD8+ T cells sorted from blood, taken in a trial of the OX40 agonist ivuxolimab. The receptor set was obtained from an adult with an advanced solid tumor such as melanoma, head and neck, liver or kidney cancer. CDR3s include the opening cysteine and the closing phenylalanine or tryptophan. The D gene is left open where the match is weak. Expanded clones are given a class, and other clones once, few, many or no size at all.

d_call: -
clone_size: few
cdr3_length: 14
j_call: TRBJ2-5
v_call: TRBV27
cdr3_nt: TGTGCCAGCCGGGGGGCGGGGACTAAAGAGACCCAGTACTTC
cdr3_aa: CASRGAGTKETQYF

d_call: -
clone_size: -
cdr3_length: 15
j_call: TRBJ1-5
v_call: TRBV28
cdr3_nt: TGTGCCAGCAGCATCGGGGGTACGAGCAATCAGCCCCAGCATTTT
cdr3_aa: CASSIGGTSNQPQHF

d_call: -
clone_size: -
cdr3_length: 12
j_call: TRBJ2-3
v_call: TRBV11-3
cdr3_nt: TGTGCCAGCAGCTTCAGGGCAGATACGCAGTATTTT
cdr3_aa: CASSFRADTQYF

d_call: TRBD1
clone_size: -
cdr3_length: 15
j_call: TRBJ1-4
v_call: TRBV7-9
cdr3_nt: TGTGCCAGCAGCCCCCCCCGACAGGGCCTCGAAAAACTGTTTTTT
cdr3_aa: CASSPPRQGLEKLFF

d_call: -
clone_size: -
cdr3_length: 12
j_call: TRBJ1-5
v_call: TRBV12-5
cdr3_nt: TGTGCTAGTGGTATTGAGCGTCAGCCCCAGCATTTT
cdr3_aa: CASGIERQPQHF

d_call: -
clone_size: -
cdr3_length: 14
j_call: TRBJ2-1
v_call: TRBV7-9
cdr3_nt: TGTGCCAGCAGCTCTCTCGCTTTGGGGGATGAGCAGTTCTTC
cdr3_aa: CASSSLALGDEQFF

d_call: TRBD2
clone_size: -
cdr3_length: 14
j_call: TRBJ2-1
v_call: TRBV30
cdr3_nt: TGTGCCTGGAGTAACAGCGGGAGGCTCTATGAGCAGTTCTTC
cdr3_aa: CAWSNSGRLYEQFF

d_call: -
clone_size: -
cdr3_length: 14
j_call: TRBJ1-2
v_call: TRBV5-1
cdr3_nt: TGCGCCAGCAGCGCAGACCCAGGGGACTATGGCTACACCTTC
cdr3_aa: CASSADPGDYGYTF

d_call: -
clone_size: few
cdr3_length: 13
j_call: TRBJ1-5
v_call: TRBV15
cdr3_nt: TGTGCCACCAGCAGAGATCAGGGCCAGCCCCAGCATTTT
cdr3_aa: CATSRDQGQPQHF

d_call: -
clone_size: -
cdr3_length: 12
j_call: TRBJ1-5
v_call: TRBV29-1
cdr3_nt: TGCAGCGCAGGACGGCCGGATCAGCCCCAGCATTTT
cdr3_aa: CSAGRPDQPQHF

d_call: -
clone_size: once
cdr3_length: 14
j_call: TRBJ1-2
v_call: TRBV4-1
cdr3_nt: TGCGCCAGCAGCCAAGAATCAGGGGAGGGTGGCTACACCTTC
cdr3_aa: CASSQESGEGGYTF

d_call: -
clone_size: -
cdr3_length: 17
j_call: TRBJ2-7
v_call: TRBV5-5
cdr3_nt: TGTGCCAGCAGCAAACGTAGTAGCAGGGGCGGGTTGGGCGAGCAGTACTTC
cdr3_aa: CASSKRSSRGGLGEQYF

d_call: TRBD2
clone_size: -
cdr3_length: 19
j_call: TRBJ2-1
v_call: TRBV19
cdr3_nt: TGTGCCAGTAGGATAAGGGGACTAGCGGAGGCTCGCTCCTACAATGAGCAGTTCTTC
cdr3_aa: CASRIRGLAEARSYNEQFF

d_call: TRBD1
clone_size: -
cdr3_length: 17
j_call: TRBJ2-5
v_call: TRBV9
cdr3_nt: TGTGCCAGCAGCGTTGGAAGGACAGGGGGCCAACAGGAGACCCAGTACTTC
cdr3_aa: CASSVGRTGGQQETQYF

d_call: -
clone_size: -
cdr3_length: 15
j_call: TRBJ1-5
v_call: TRBV2
cdr3_nt: TGTGCCAGCACCCGTTCCGGGATCCTCAATCAGCCCCAGCATTTT
cdr3_aa: CASTRSGILNQPQHF

d_call: -
clone_size: -
cdr3_length: 15
j_call: TRBJ2-1
v_call: TRBV5-1
cdr3_nt: TGCGCCAGCAGCTTGGCCGGAACCGATTACAATGAGCAGTTCTTC
cdr3_aa: CASSLAGTDYNEQFF

d_call: -
clone_size: -
cdr3_length: 14
j_call: TRBJ2-3
v_call: TRBV4-3
cdr3_nt: TGCGCCAGCAGCCAAGATATGAGGACAGATACGCAGTATTTT
cdr3_aa: CASSQDMRTDTQYF

d_call: TRBD2
clone_size: -
cdr3_length: 18
j_call: TRBJ2-3
v_call: TRBV7-3
cdr3_nt: TGTGCCAGCAGCTTATTCGCGATGGGGGGGACTACCACAGATACGCAGTATTTT
cdr3_aa: CASSLFAMGGTTTDTQYF

d_call: TRBD2
clone_size: -
cdr3_length: 15
j_call: TRBJ2-4
v_call: TRBV7-9
cdr3_nt: TGTGCCAGCAGCCCGGGACTAGTCGGCAAAAACATTCAGTACTTC
cdr3_aa: CASSPGLVGKNIQYF

d_call: -
clone_size: -
cdr3_length: 14
j_call: TRBJ2-3
v_call: TRBV28
cdr3_nt: TGTGCCAGCAGTTTACTACTTCCATCGGGTACGCAGTATTTT
cdr3_aa: CASSLLLPSGTQYF

d_call: TRBD2
clone_size: -
cdr3_length: 13
j_call: TRBJ2-1
v_call: TRBV29-1
cdr3_nt: TGCAGCGTTAGCAGCGGGAGACTCGATGAGCAGTTCTTC
cdr3_aa: CSVSSGRLDEQFF

d_call: -
clone_size: -
cdr3_length: 16
j_call: TRBJ2-3
v_call: TRBV4-3
cdr3_nt: TGCGCCAGCAGCCAAGCTGAGGGGGGGGCTGGAGATACGCAGTATTTT
cdr3_aa: CASSQAEGGAGDTQYF

d_call: TRBD1
clone_size: -
cdr3_length: 18
j_call: TRBJ2-2
v_call: TRBV10-3
cdr3_nt: TGTGCCATCAGTAAGACAGGGGGTTTAACGACGAACACCGGGGAGCTGTTTTTT
cdr3_aa: CAISKTGGLTTNTGELFF

d_call: -
clone_size: -
cdr3_length: 16
j_call: TRBJ2-3
v_call: TRBV7-3
cdr3_nt: TGTGCCAGCAGCTTGGGGAGCCACCCTTCGTCAGATACGCAGTATTTT
cdr3_aa: CASSLGSHPSSDTQYF

d_call: -
clone_size: -
cdr3_length: 15
j_call: TRBJ1-2
v_call: TRBV6-5
cdr3_nt: TGTGCCAGCAGTTACTCGCCAGGGCGCCACTATGGCTACACCTTC
cdr3_aa: CASSYSPGRHYGYTF

d_call: TRBD1
clone_size: -
cdr3_length: 15
j_call: TRBJ1-4
v_call: TRBV5-1
cdr3_nt: TGCGCCAGCAGCTGGACCGGGACAGATAATGAAAAACTGTTTTTT
cdr3_aa: CASSWTGTDNEKLFF

d_call: -
clone_size: few
cdr3_length: 15
j_call: TRBJ1-1
v_call: TRBV12-5
cdr3_nt: TGTGCTAGTGGCCCAAGGGGGACACCGAACACTGAAGCTTTCTTT
cdr3_aa: CASGPRGTPNTEAFF

d_call: -
clone_size: -
cdr3_length: 14
j_call: TRBJ2-2
v_call: TRBV30
cdr3_nt: TGTGCCTGGACCAGGGACCAAAACACCGGGGAGCTGTTTTTT
cdr3_aa: CAWTRDQNTGELFF

d_call: TRBD2
clone_size: -
cdr3_length: 19
j_call: TRBJ2-3
v_call: TRBV7-3
cdr3_nt: TGTGCCAGCAGCCTCACCGGGACTAGCGGTCACCACATCACAGATACGCAGTATTTT
cdr3_aa: CASSLTGTSGHHITDTQYF

d_call: TRBD1
clone_size: -
cdr3_length: 16
j_call: TRBJ2-3
v_call: TRBV2
cdr3_nt: TGTGCCAGGTCGGACGGGTGGACAGGGAGTACAGATACGCAGTATTTT
cdr3_aa: CARSDGWTGSTDTQYF

d_call: TRBD1
clone_size: once
cdr3_length: 16
j_call: TRBJ1-5
v_call: TRBV4-3
cdr3_nt: TGCGCCAGCAGCCGAGCCTTTGGGACAGGGAATCAGCCCCAGCATTTT
cdr3_aa: CASSRAFGTGNQPQHF

d_call: -
clone_size: -
cdr3_length: 11
j_call: TRBJ2-1
v_call: TRBV20-1
cdr3_nt: TGCAGTGCTAGAGATAGGGTGGGGCGGGTCTTC
cdr3_aa: CSARDRVGRVF

d_call: TRBD2
clone_size: -
cdr3_length: 14
j_call: TRBJ2-1
v_call: TRBV6-6
cdr3_nt: TGTGCCAGCAGTAGACTAGCGGGAGAAAATGAGCAGTTCTTC
cdr3_aa: CASSRLAGENEQFF

d_call: -
clone_size: -
cdr3_length: 13
j_call: TRBJ1-5
v_call: TRBV6-6
cdr3_nt: TGTGCCAGCAGTTACAACAGGGAGCAGCCCCAGCATTTT
cdr3_aa: CASSYNREQPQHF

d_call: -
clone_size: -
cdr3_length: 13
j_call: TRBJ1-3
v_call: TRBV30
cdr3_nt: TGTGCCTGGCAAACAGGGTCTGGAAACACCATATATTTT
cdr3_aa: CAWQTGSGNTIYF

d_call: -
clone_size: -
cdr3_length: 12
j_call: TRBJ1-2
v_call: TRBV25-1
cdr3_nt: TGTGCCAGCAGTGACATTGACTATGGCTACACCTTC
cdr3_aa: CASSDIDYGYTF

d_call: TRBD1
clone_size: -
cdr3_length: 16
j_call: TRBJ1-2
v_call: TRBV4-3
cdr3_nt: TGCGCCAGCAGTGGGGACAGAACGGAAGGGACGGGTGGCTACACCTTC
cdr3_aa: CASSGDRTEGTGGYTF

d_call: TRBD1
clone_size: -
cdr3_length: 17
j_call: TRBJ1-5
v_call: TRBV6-1
cdr3_nt: TGTGCCAGCAGTGAAGGTTGGGACAGCCATAGCAATCAGCCCCAGCATTTT
cdr3_aa: CASSEGWDSHSNQPQHF

d_call: -
clone_size: -
cdr3_length: 17
j_call: TRBJ1-5
v_call: TRBV5-8
cdr3_nt: TGTGCCAGCAGGGGGACAAGGGGGGCGGATAGCAATCAGCCCCAGCATTTT
cdr3_aa: CASRGTRGADSNQPQHF

d_call: -
clone_size: -
cdr3_length: 17
j_call: TRBJ2-3
v_call: TRBV7-3
cdr3_nt: TGTGCCAGCAGCCTCACTTCGGGCGGAGAATGGACAGATACGCAGTATTTT
cdr3_aa: CASSLTSGGEWTDTQYF

d_call: TRBD1
clone_size: -
cdr3_length: 16
j_call: TRBJ1-5
v_call: TRBV5-6
cdr3_nt: TGTGCCAGCAGCTTGGCGGGACAGGCCTGGGGTCAGCCCCAGCATTTT
cdr3_aa: CASSLAGQAWGQPQHF

d_call: -
clone_size: -
cdr3_length: 13
j_call: TRBJ2-5
v_call: TRBV7-2
cdr3_nt: TGTGCCAGCACCCCTAGCGCACAAGAGACCCAGTACTTC
cdr3_aa: CASTPSAQETQYF

d_call: -
clone_size: -
cdr3_length: 15
j_call: TRBJ1-1
v_call: TRBV27
cdr3_nt: TGTGCCAGCAGTTCTTACGGGGCGGGGGACACTGAAGCTTTCTTT
cdr3_aa: CASSSYGAGDTEAFF

d_call: -
clone_size: -
cdr3_length: 13
j_call: TRBJ2-1
v_call: TRBV28
cdr3_nt: TGTGCCAGCAGGAGGGGCGGAGGTAGGGTGGGGATCTTC
cdr3_aa: CASRRGGGRVGIF

d_call: -
clone_size: -
cdr3_length: 16
j_call: TRBJ1-2
v_call: TRBV6-5
cdr3_nt: TGTGCCAGCAGTTACTCGACCCAACTCAGGGTGAGAGGCTACACCTTC
cdr3_aa: CASSYSTQLRVRGYTF

d_call: -
clone_size: -
cdr3_length: 15
j_call: TRBJ2-1
v_call: TRBV18
cdr3_nt: TGTGCCAGCTCACCTCTATCGGTAGGGATCAATGAGCAGTTCTTC
cdr3_aa: CASSPLSVGINEQFF

d_call: TRBD1
clone_size: -
cdr3_length: 14
j_call: TRBJ2-3
v_call: TRBV2
cdr3_nt: TGTGCCAGCAGTTACCAACAGGGGCCAGATACGCAGTATTTT
cdr3_aa: CASSYQQGPDTQYF

d_call: -
clone_size: -
cdr3_length: 16
j_call: TRBJ1-1
v_call: TRBV18
cdr3_nt: TGTGCCAGCTCACCAGGCATCCGGGAAGTTAACACTGAAGCTTTCTTT
cdr3_aa: CASSPGIREVNTEAFF

d_call: -
clone_size: -
cdr3_length: 14
j_call: TRBJ1-5
v_call: TRBV2
cdr3_nt: TGTGCCAGCTGTAGACAGATTGGCAATCAGCCCCAGCATTTT
cdr3_aa: CASCRQIGNQPQHF

d_call: -
clone_size: -
cdr3_length: 13
j_call: TRBJ2-1
v_call: TRBV5-6
cdr3_nt: TGTGCCAGTCTGGGACTTTCCTACAATGAGCAGTTCTTC
cdr3_aa: CASLGLSYNEQFF

d_call: -
clone_size: once
cdr3_length: 12
j_call: TRBJ1-2
v_call: TRBV5-1
cdr3_nt: TGCGCCAGCAGCTTGACGGCGGATGGCTACACCTTC
cdr3_aa: CASSLTADGYTF

d_call: -
clone_size: -
cdr3_length: 14
j_call: TRBJ2-3
v_call: TRBV4-3
cdr3_nt: TGCGCCAGCAGCCAAGTCCAGGGGACAGATACGCAGTATTTT
cdr3_aa: CASSQVQGTDTQYF

d_call: TRBD1
clone_size: -
cdr3_length: 15
j_call: TRBJ2-7
v_call: TRBV6-5
cdr3_nt: TGTGCCAGCAGTCGAACCGGGACAGGGGCCTACGAGCAGTACTTC
cdr3_aa: CASSRTGTGAYEQYF

d_call: TRBD2
clone_size: -
cdr3_length: 16
j_call: TRBJ2-1
v_call: TRBV12-5
cdr3_nt: TGTGCTAGTGGCCGGGGGGAACTAGCGGGAGGGGATGAGCAGTTCTTC
cdr3_aa: CASGRGELAGGDEQFF

d_call: TRBD2
clone_size: -
cdr3_length: 15
j_call: TRBJ2-2
v_call: TRBV18
cdr3_nt: TGTGCCAGCTCGCGGACTAGCGCGAACACCGGGGAGCTGTTTTTT
cdr3_aa: CASSRTSANTGELFF

d_call: -
clone_size: -
cdr3_length: 11
j_call: TRBJ2-5
v_call: TRBV20-1
cdr3_nt: TGCAGTGCTAGAAGAGGAGAGACCCAGTACTTC
cdr3_aa: CSARRGETQYF

d_call: -
clone_size: -
cdr3_length: 12
j_call: TRBJ2-3
v_call: TRBV30
cdr3_nt: TGTGCCTGTTTAGCTATAGCTGATACGCAGTATTTT
cdr3_aa: CACLAIADTQYF